The rows below give T cell receptor beta chains drawn from one sample of a study of early T cells in non-severe SARS-CoV-2 infection. TCRdb reanalysed the 5' RACE reads using MiXCR and keeps one entry per CDR3 protein. The repertoire holds 55,000 to 75,000 distinct CDR3 sequences, with 12% as singletons. Material for sequencing was whole blood. Receptors originate from an adult who was a healthcare worker with PCR-confirmed SARS-CoV-2 infection or an uninfected control (not recorded which). Both conserved end residues are part of each CDR3. The D gene is left open where the match is weak. A row's size may be missing; if present it is once, few, many or a size class.

d_call,clone_size,j_call,v_call,cdr3_nt,cdr3_aa
TRBD1,few,TRBJ1-1,TRBV6-5,TGTGCCAGCAGTTACAGACAGGGGAACACTGAAGCTTTCTTT,CASSYRQGNTEAFF
.,many,TRBJ1-2,TRBV25-1,TGTGCCAGCAGTGAGCCTAACTATGGCTACACCTTC,CASSEPNYGYTF
.,.,TRBJ2-7,TRBV20-1,TGCAGTGCGGGCCGCGGTAGAGGCTACGAGCAGTACTTC,CSAGRGRGYEQYF
.,once,TRBJ1-2,TRBV7-2,TGTGCCAGCAGCAAGACAGGCTATGGCTACACCTTC,CASSKTGYGYTF
TRBD1,.,TRBJ2-1,TRBV7-9,TGTGCCAGCAGCCCCGGACAGGGCTGGACGGAGCAGTTCTTC,CASSPGQGWTEQFF
TRBD1,few,TRBJ1-1,TRBV20-1,TGCAGTGCTAGAGGTGAGGGGGCGAACACTGAAGCTTTCTTT,CSARGEGANTEAFF
.,many,TRBJ2-3,TRBV12-3/TRBV12-4,TGTGCCAGCATTATGACAGTCAACACAGATACGCAGTATTTT,CASIMTVNTDTQYF
.,few,TRBJ2-7,TRBV25-1,TGTGCCAGCAGTGGCCAGCGCGAGCAGTACTTC,CASSGQREQYF
TRBD2,.,TRBJ2-1,TRBV9,TGTGCCAGCAGCGTATTCGAGCGGGGACTTAATGAGCAGTTCTTC,CASSVFERGLNEQFF
.,.,TRBJ2-1,TRBV3-1,TGTGCCAGCAGCTCCGGGACACCTATAGATGAGCAGTTCTTC,CASSSGTPIDEQFF
TRBD1,many,TRBJ1-5,TRBV12-3/TRBV12-4,TGTGCCAGCAGTAAGACAGGGGGTCAGCCCCAGCATTTT,CASSKTGGQPQHF
.,.,TRBJ1-1,TRBV18,TGTGCCAGCTCACCACAGGGAGGCACTGAAGCTTTCTTT,CASSPQGGTEAFF
.,.,TRBJ1-5,TRBV10-3,TGTGCCATCGGAAAGGCCCCTCAGCCCCAGCATTTT,CAIGKAPQPQHF
TRBD1,many,TRBJ1-4,TRBV4-1,TGCGCCAGCAGCCACCGAGAGGACAGGGGGCGTCATGAAAAACTGTTTTTT,CASSHREDRGRHEKLFF
.,.,TRBJ1-5,TRBV12-3/TRBV12-4,TGTGCCAGCAGTTTAGCCCCCACTAATCAGCCCCAGCATTTT,CASSLAPTNQPQHF
TRBD1,.,TRBJ1-2,TRBV5-1,TGCGCCAGCAGCGAGAGGGACAGGGGAGATGGCTACACCTTC,CASSERDRGDGYTF
.,many,TRBJ2-7,TRBV18,TGTGCCAGCTCACCACTCAGCTCCTACGAGCAGTACTTC,CASSPLSSYEQYF
.,.,TRBJ1-1,TRBV20-1,TGCAGTGCTAGGACCGCAACGAACACTGAAGCTTTCTTT,CSARTATNTEAFF
.,many,TRBJ1-5,TRBV3-1,TGTGCCAGCAGCCTGACGGGCAGCAATCAGCCCCAGCATTTT,CASSLTGSNQPQHF
.,many,TRBJ2-1,TRBV3-1,TGTGCCAGCAGCCAATTTAGTACTTCCGAGCAGTTCTTC,CASSQFSTSEQFF
.,many,TRBJ2-3,TRBV7-9,TGTGCCAGCAGCTTAAATCTTAGGCCAGATACGCAGTATTTT,CASSLNLRPDTQYF
.,many,TRBJ1-2,TRBV27,TGTGCCAGCAGTTTAGCCCCGGACATACCTCTTGGCTACACCTTC,CASSLAPDIPLGYTF
.,.,TRBJ1-4,TRBV5-5,TGTGCCAGCAGCTTGCTTATACAGGGAGGGGCGGCTAATGAAAAACTGTTTTTT,CASSLLIQGGAANEKLFF
.,.,TRBJ2-3,TRBV30,TGTGCCTGCAGGGACGATAGTGTGTGGGCAGATACGCAGTATTTT,CACRDDSVWADTQYF
TRBD1,many,TRBJ2-3,TRBV6-2/TRBV6-3,TGTGCCAGCAGTTTCGAGGCAGGGGGCCGGGGACTCATCACAGATACGCAGTATTTT,CASSFEAGGRGLITDTQYF
TRBD1,many,TRBJ1-1,TRBV20-1,TGCAGTGCCGGTCCGGTAGGGGGCCGATTCTTCACTGAAGCTTTCTTT,CSAGPVGGRFFTEAFF
.,.,TRBJ2-5,TRBV11-2,TGTGCCAGCAGCTTAGATGGCGAACCCCAAGAGACCCAGTACTTC,CASSLDGEPQETQYF
TRBD1,.,TRBJ2-2,TRBV7-2,TGTGCCAGCAGCTCAAGTGACAGGGGAAGAGGGGAGCTGTTTTTT,CASSSSDRGRGELFF
TRBD2,few,TRBJ2-3,TRBV12-3/TRBV12-4,TGTGCCAGCAAAATAGCGGGGGGGCTGGCAGATACGCAGTATTTT,CASKIAGGLADTQYF
.,.,TRBJ1-6,TRBV6-4,TGTGCCAGCAGCCGGGGAACCTATAATTCACACCTCCACTTT,CASSRGTYNSHLHF
TRBD1,.,TRBJ1-2,TRBV10-3,TGTGCCATCAGTGCCACAGGGGTAAGGGACTATGGCTACACCTTC,CAISATGVRDYGYTF
.,.,TRBJ1-6,TRBV5-1,TGTGCCAGCAGCCCCGGGACGATAGGTTCACCCCTCCACTTT,CASSPGTIGSPLHF
.,many,TRBJ2-5,TRBV20-1,TGCAGTGCTAGACTAGCCGGCGAGACCCAGTACTTC,CSARLAGETQYF
TRBD2,few,TRBJ2-3,TRBV20-1,TGCAGTGCTAGCTTAGCGGGGGTCCCAGATACGCAGTATTTT,CSASLAGVPDTQYF
TRBD1,few,TRBJ1-1,TRBV25-1,TGTGCCAGCAGGGACAGGGTGGAAGCTGAAGCTTTCTTT,CASRDRVEAEAFF
.,.,TRBJ2-3,TRBV7-2,TGTGCCAGCAGCTCCGGGACGCCATATGAGGATACGCAGTATTTT,CASSSGTPYEDTQYF
.,.,TRBJ1-4,TRBV29-1,TGCAGCGTTGAAGATACGGGGGATTCTATTGAAAAACTGTTTTTT,CSVEDTGDSIEKLFF
TRBD2,many,TRBJ2-7,TRBV6-2/TRBV6-3,TGTGCCAGCAGTTCGCGGGGGTTCTCCTACGAGCAGTACTTC,CASSSRGFSYEQYF
.,few,TRBJ2-4,TRBV29-1,TGCAGCGTTGTGGGGGAAGGGGACATTCAGTACTTC,CSVVGEGDIQYF
.,many,TRBJ2-3,TRBV6-5,TGTGCCAGCAGTTACTCCACCCTTAGCACAGATACGCAGTATTTT,CASSYSTLSTDTQYF
.,.,TRBJ1-1,TRBV30,TGTGCCTGGAGTTTCCTCTCGGGTAACACTGAAGCTTTCTTT,CAWSFLSGNTEAFF
TRBD2,.,TRBJ2-3,TRBV10-3,TGTGCCATCAGTCGACTAGCGGGGGGAAACACAGATACGCAGTATTTT,CAISRLAGGNTDTQYF
TRBD1,many,TRBJ1-5,TRBV20-1,TGCAGTGCTAGGGACAGGGATGATAGCGATAGCAATCAGCCCCAGCATTTT,CSARDRDDSDSNQPQHF
TRBD2,many,TRBJ2-1,TRBV12-3/TRBV12-4,TGTGCCAGCAGTTTGGGCCTGTTCCAGGCGGGGGATGAGCAGTTCTTC,CASSLGLFQAGDEQFF